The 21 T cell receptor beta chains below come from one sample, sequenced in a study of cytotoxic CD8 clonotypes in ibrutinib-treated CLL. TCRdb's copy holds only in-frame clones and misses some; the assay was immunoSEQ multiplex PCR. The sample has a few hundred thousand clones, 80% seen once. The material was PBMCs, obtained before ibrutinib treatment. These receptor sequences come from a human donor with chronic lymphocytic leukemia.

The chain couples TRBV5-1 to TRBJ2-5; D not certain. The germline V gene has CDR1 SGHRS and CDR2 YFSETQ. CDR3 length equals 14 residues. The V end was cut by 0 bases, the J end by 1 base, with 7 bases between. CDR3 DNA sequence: TGCGCCAGCAGCTTGGCCACCAGCCAAGAGACCCAGTACTTC. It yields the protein CASSLATSQETQYF.

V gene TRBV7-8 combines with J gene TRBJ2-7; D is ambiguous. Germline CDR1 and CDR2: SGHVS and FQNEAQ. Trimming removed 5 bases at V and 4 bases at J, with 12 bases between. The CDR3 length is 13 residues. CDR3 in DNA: TGTGCCAGCAGCCCGGCGATTAGATACGAGCAGTACTTC. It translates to CASSPAIRYEQYF.

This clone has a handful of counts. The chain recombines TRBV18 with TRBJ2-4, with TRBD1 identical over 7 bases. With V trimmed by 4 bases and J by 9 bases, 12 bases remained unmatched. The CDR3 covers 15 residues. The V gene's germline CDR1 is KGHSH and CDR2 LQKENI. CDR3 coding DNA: TGTGCCAGCTCACAGACGACAGGGAACTCGGTCATTCAGTACTTC. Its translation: CASSQTTGNSVIQYF.

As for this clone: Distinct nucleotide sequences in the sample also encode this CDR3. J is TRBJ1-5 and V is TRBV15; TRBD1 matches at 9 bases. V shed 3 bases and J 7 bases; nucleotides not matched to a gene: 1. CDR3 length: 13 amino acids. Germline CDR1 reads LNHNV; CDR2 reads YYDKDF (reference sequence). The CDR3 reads CATSRDRGQPQHF. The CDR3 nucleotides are TGTGCCACCAGCAGGGACAGGGGACAGCCCCAGCATTTT.

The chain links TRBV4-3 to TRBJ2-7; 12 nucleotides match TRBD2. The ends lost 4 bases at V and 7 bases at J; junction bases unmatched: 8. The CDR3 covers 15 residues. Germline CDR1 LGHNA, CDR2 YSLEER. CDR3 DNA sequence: TGCGCCAGCAGCCGAGGGACTAGCGGGTTAGAGGAGCAGTACTTC. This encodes CASSRGTSGLEEQYF.

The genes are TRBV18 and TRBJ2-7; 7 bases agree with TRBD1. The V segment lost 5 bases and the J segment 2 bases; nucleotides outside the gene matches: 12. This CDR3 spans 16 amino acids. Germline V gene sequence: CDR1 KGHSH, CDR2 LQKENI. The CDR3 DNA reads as TGTGCCAGCTCAGTACCCACAGGGGACACCACCTACGAGCAGTACTTC. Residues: CASSVPTGDTTYEQYF. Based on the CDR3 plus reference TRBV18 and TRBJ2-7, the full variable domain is NAGVMQNPRHLVRRRGQEARLRCSPMKGHSHVYWYRQLPEEGLKFMVYLQKENIIDESGMPKERFSAEFPKEGPSILRIQQVVRGDSAAYFCASSVPTGDTTYEQYFGPGTRLTVT.

CDR3 coding DNA: TGTGCCAGCAGTGTACAGGGGCGTGAGCAGTTCTTC. Residues: CASSVQGREQFF. The rearrangement links TRBV27 to TRBJ2-1; TRBD1 matches at 7 bases. CDR1 and CDR2 (germline): MNHEY, SMNVEV (reference sequence). With 5 bases clipped from V and 9 bases from J, the junction kept 4 bases outside the gene matches. This CDR3 has 12 amino acids.

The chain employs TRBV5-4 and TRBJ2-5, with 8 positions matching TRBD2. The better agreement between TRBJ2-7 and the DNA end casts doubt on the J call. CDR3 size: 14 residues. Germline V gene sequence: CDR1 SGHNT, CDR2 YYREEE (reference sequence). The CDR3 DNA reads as TGTGCCAGCAGCCTACGAGAGGGGACTAGCGAGCAGTACTTC. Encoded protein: CASSLREGTSEQYF.

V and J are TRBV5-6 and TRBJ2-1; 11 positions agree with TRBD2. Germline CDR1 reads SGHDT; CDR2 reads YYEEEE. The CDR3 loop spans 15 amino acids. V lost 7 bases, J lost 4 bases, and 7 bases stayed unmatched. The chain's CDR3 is CASCPGLAVYNEQFF. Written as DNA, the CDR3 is TGTGCCAGCTGCCCGGGACTAGCGGTATACAATGAGCAGTTCTTC.

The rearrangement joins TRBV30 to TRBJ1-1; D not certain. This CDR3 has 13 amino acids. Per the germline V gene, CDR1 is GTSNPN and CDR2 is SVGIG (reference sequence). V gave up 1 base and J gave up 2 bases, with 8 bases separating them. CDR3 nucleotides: TGTGCCTGGAGTGCAGACTACAACACTGAAGCTTTCTTT. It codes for CAWSADYNTEAFF.

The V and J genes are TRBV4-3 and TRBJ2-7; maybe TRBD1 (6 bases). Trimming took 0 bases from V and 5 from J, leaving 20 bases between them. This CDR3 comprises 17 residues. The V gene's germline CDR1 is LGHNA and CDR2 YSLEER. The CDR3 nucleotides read TGCGCCAGCAGCCAAGAATCGCAGGGGTCGCCCTGGGACGAGCAGTACTTC. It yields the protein CASSQESQGSPWDEQYF.

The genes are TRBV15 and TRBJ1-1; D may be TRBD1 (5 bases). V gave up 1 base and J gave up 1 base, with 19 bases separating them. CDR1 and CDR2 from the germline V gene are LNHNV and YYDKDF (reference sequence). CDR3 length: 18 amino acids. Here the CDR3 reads CATSRGEEGLSGNTEAFF. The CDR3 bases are TGTGCCACCAGCAGAGGAGAGGAGGGGCTGTCAGGGAACACTGAAGCTTTCTTT.

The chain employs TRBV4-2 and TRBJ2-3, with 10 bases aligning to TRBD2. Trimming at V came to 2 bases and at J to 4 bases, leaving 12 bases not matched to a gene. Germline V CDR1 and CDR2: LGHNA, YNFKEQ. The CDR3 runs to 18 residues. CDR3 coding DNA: TGTGCCAGCAGCCAAAATTATAAAGCGGGAGGGCCCCCAGATACGCAGTATTTT. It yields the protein CASSQNYKAGGPPDTQYF.

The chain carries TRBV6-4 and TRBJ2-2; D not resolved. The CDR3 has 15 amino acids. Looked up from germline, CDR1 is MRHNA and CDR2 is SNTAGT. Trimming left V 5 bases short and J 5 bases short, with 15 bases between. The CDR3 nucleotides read TGTGCCAGCAGTTTAGACGGGCCATCTACCGGGGAGCTGTTTTTT. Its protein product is CASSLDGPSTGELFF.

The chain's CDR3 is CASSSPARGGGYTF. In DNA, the CDR3 is TGTGCCAGCAGTTCTCCAGCCAGGGGTGGCGGCTACACCTTC. The chain combines TRBV28 with TRBJ1-2; maybe TRBD1 (6 bases). Per germline, CDR1 MDHEN and CDR2 SYDVKM. CDR3 length equals 14 residues. V lost 4 bases to trimming and J lost 8 bases, with 17 bases between them.

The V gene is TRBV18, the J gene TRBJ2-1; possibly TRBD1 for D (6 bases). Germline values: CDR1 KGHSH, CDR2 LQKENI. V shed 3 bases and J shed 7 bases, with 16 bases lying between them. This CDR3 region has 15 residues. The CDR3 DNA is TGTGCCAGCTCACCGAGGGACACTTTGGCAAATGAGCAGTTCTTC. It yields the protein CASSPRDTLANEQFF.

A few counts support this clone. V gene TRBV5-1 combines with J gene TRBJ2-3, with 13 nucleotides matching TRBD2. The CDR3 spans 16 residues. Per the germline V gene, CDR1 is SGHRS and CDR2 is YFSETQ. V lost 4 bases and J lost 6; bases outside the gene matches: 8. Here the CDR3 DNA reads TGCGCCAGCAGCACGGGACTAGCGGGACAGGGGGATACGCAGTATTTT. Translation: CASSTGLAGQGDTQYF. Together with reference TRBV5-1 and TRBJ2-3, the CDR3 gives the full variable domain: KAGVTQTPRYLIKTRGQQVTLSCSPISGHRSVSWYQQTPGQGLQFLFEYFSETQRNKGNFPGRFSGRQFSNSRSEMNVSTLELGDSALYLCASSTGLAGQGDTQYFGPGTRLTVL.

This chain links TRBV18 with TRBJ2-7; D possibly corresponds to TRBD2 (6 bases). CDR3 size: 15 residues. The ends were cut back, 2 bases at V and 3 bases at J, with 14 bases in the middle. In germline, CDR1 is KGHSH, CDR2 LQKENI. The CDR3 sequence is CASSPLASAVYEQYF. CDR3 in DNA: TGTGCCAGCTCACCATTGGCTAGCGCCGTCTACGAGCAGTACTTC. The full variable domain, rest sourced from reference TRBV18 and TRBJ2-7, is NAGVMQNPRHLVRRRGQEARLRCSPMKGHSHVYWYRQLPEEGLKFMVYLQKENIIDESGMPKERFSAEFPKEGPSILRIQQVVRGDSAAYFCASSPLASAVYEQYFGPGTRLTVT.

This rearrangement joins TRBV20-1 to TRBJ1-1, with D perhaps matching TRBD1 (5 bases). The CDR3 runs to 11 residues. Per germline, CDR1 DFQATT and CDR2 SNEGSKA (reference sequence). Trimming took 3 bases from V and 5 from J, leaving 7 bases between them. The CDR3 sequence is CSASWGTEAFF. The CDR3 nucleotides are TGCAGTGCTAGTTGGGGGACTGAAGCTTTCTTT.

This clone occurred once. In DNA form, the CDR3 reads TGTGCCTGGAGTGGAGACCGGGACGTAGGGGTTCGATACGAGCAGTACTTC. This codes for CAWSGDRDVGVRYEQYF. The chain links TRBV30 to TRBJ2-7, with D perhaps being TRBD1 or TRBD2 (5 bases each). Germline CDR1 and CDR2: GTSNPN and SVGIG (reference sequence). The CDR3 runs to 17 residues. V shed 1 base and J shed 4 bases, with 23 bases lying between them. Using reference TRBV30 and TRBJ2-7 for the parts outside the CDR3, the full variable domain is SQTIHQWPATLVQPVGSPLSLECTVEGTSNPNLYWYRQAAGRGLQLLFYSVGIGQISSEVPQNLSASRPQDRQFILSSKKLLLSDSGFYLCAWSGDRDVGVRYEQYFGPGTRLTVT.

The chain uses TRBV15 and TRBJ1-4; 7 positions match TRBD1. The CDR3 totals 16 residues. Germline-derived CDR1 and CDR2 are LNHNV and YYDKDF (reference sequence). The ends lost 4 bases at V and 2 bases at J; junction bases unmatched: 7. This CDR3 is CATSMPRGFTNEKLFF. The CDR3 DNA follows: TGTGCCACCAGCATGCCCAGGGGGTTTACTAATGAAAAACTGTTTTTT.